The 11 T cell receptor beta chains in this list originate from one sample, sequenced in a study of T cells and copy number aberrations in small-cell lung cancer. TCRdb's copy holds only in-frame clones and misses some; the assay was immunoSEQ multiplex PCR. The sample holds over 6,000 clones, roughly 76% seen once. The sample was tumor tissue. The source is a man aged 50 to 60 with small cell lung cancer.

The rearrangement uses TRBV4-1 and TRBJ2-5, with 11 bases identical to TRBD1. CDR1 MGHRA and CDR2 YSYEKL come from the germline V gene. Trimming cost V 3 bases and J 5 bases; bases outside gene matches: 11. This CDR3 contains 17 residues. The CDR3 sequence: CASSHTGTGGGSETQYF. The CDR3 DNA follows: TGCGCCAGCAGCCATACCGGGACAGGGGGGGGTTCTGAGACCCAGTACTTC.

In this sample, this clone turned up once. J is TRBJ2-5 and V is TRBV11-2; 11 bases match TRBD2. The CDR3 covers 15 residues. CDR1 and CDR2 from the germline V gene are SGHAT and FQNNGV. The V gene end was trimmed by 4 bases and the J gene end by 5 bases; junction bases not matched to a gene: 6. CDR3 sequence (DNA): TGTGCCAGCAGCTCAACTAGCGGGGGCGGTGAGACCCAGTACTTC. Its protein product is CASSSTSGGGETQYF. Together with reference TRBV11-2 and TRBJ2-5, the CDR3 gives the full variable domain: EAGVAQSPRYKIIEKRQSVAFWCNPISGHATLYWYQQILGQGPKLLIQFQNNGVVDDSQLPKDRFSAERLKGVDSTLKIQPAKLEDSAVYLCASSSTSGGGETQYFGPGTRLLVL.

The J gene is TRBJ2-7, the V gene TRBV7-8; 11 bases fit TRBD1. Germline trimming cut 5 bases from V and 6 bases from J; bases unmatched to any gene: 3. The CDR3 contains 13 residues. The germline gives CDR1 SGHVS, CDR2 FQNEAQ. The CDR3: CASSGQGAIEQYF. The CDR3 DNA is TGTGCCAGCAGCGGACAGGGGGCCATCGAGCAGTACTTC.

This clone came up a few times. The V call is TRBV5-1, the J call TRBJ1-2, with D perhaps matching TRBD1 (5 bases). The V gene lost 4 bases and the J gene lost 4 bases, with 14 bases spanning the gap. Germline V lookup: CDR1 SGHRS, CDR2 YFSETQ. This CDR3 contains 14 residues. The CDR3 here is CASSRSTTVYGYTF. CDR3 bases: TGCGCCAGCAGCCGCAGCACGACAGTCTATGGCTACACCTTC.

The V gene is TRBV6-5, the J gene TRBJ2-3; D remains unclear. The CDR3 loop spans 14 amino acids. Trimming cost V 2 bases and J 4 bases, with 10 bases left between them. Germline CDR1 MNHEY, CDR2 SVGAGI. CDR3 residues: CASSYEVRADTQYF. In DNA, the CDR3 is TGTGCCAGCAGTTACGAAGTACGTGCAGATACGCAGTATTTT.

This clone was counted between two and nine times. The CDR3 DNA is TGTGCCAGCAGCTTAGGGATCCACGGCTACGAGCAGTACTTC. This sequence encodes CASSLGIHGYEQYF. V usage is TRBV7-2 and J usage is TRBJ2-7; D unresolved. There are 14 residues in the CDR3. V was shortened by 1 base and J by 3 bases, with 10 bases between the two germline ends. CDR1 is SGHTA, CDR2 FQGNSA, per germline.

The V gene is TRBV5-1, the J gene TRBJ1-2, with D unresolved. V was cut by 4 bases and J by 6 bases, with 19 bases left in between. Germline assignment: CDR1 SGHRS and CDR2 YFSETQ. The CDR3 loop spans 15 amino acids. The CDR3 is CASSPSPDVTHGYTF. The DNA for the CDR3 is TGCGCCAGCAGCCCCAGCCCAGACGTGACCCATGGCTACACCTTC.

This chain joins TRBV30 and TRBJ2-2; 9 positions match TRBD2. The V gene end was trimmed by 4 bases and the J gene end by 5 bases; junction bases not matched to a gene: 11. This CDR3 has 16 residues. The germline gives CDR1 GTSNPN, CDR2 SVGIG (reference sequence). For the CDR3, the DNA is TGTGCCTGGAAACTTAGCGGGAGAAAATATACCGGGGAGCTGTTTTTT. Its protein product is CAWKLSGRKYTGELFF.

The gene calls are TRBV5-1 and TRBJ1-1; 7 bases match TRBD1. V trimming: 3 bases; J trimming: 6 bases; junction bases outside the gene matches: 17. Germline V gene sequence: CDR1 SGHRS, CDR2 YFSETQ. CDR3 length equals 17 residues. The CDR3 coding sequence is TGCGCCAGCAGCTCACCCACGCACCTACAGGGGCGTGCTGAAGCTTTCTTT. Amino acid sequence: CASSSPTHLQGRAEAFF.

The CDR3 sequence is CASSRLAGEQFF. CDR3 DNA: TGTGCCAGTAGTCGTCTAGCGGGTGAGCAGTTCTTC. The chain couples TRBV19 to TRBJ2-1; 8 bases agree with TRBD2. V lost 5 bases to trimming and J lost 9 bases; unmatched junction nucleotides: 3. The CDR3 has 12 residues. CDR1 and CDR2 (germline): LNHDA, SQIVND (reference sequence). The whole variable domain, filled in from reference TRBV19 and TRBJ2-1, reads DGGITQSPKYLFRKEGQNVTLSCEQNLNHDAMYWYRQDPGQGLRLIYYSQIVNDFQKGDIAEGYSVSREKKESFPLTVTSAQKNPTAFYLCASSRLAGEQFFGPGTRLTVL.

The rearrangement uses TRBV19 and TRBJ2-2, with 7 bases identical to TRBD2. V dropped 7 bases and J dropped 6; count of bases not matched to a gene: 8. Germline V gene sequence: CDR1 LNHDA, CDR2 SQIVND (reference sequence). This CDR3 is built from 14 residues. The CDR3 is CASTLAAGSGELFF. The CDR3 nucleotides read TGTGCCAGTACTCTAGCGGCAGGTTCCGGGGAGCTGTTTTTT.